This TCR beta chain stems from a study of tumor-infiltrating lymphocytes in localized non-small cell lung cancer. Across the study: Each patient gave resected tumor and non-adjacent uninvolved lung tissue.

Data came from immunoSEQ multiplex PCR; TCRdb stores just in-frame clones and leaves some out. The table has about 12,000 clones, more than 75% seen once; the top ten hold roughly a sixth. Remarks on this clone: The antigen remains unidentified.

The study's findings and limits: Available tissue quantity limited TCR sequencing to a patient subset. Higher tumor T cell infiltration than in uninvolved lung was supported by TCRbeta sequencing.

This TCR derives from a human donor with non-small cell lung cancer. The source material was uninvolved lung tissue not adjacent to the tumor.

DNA for the CDR3: TGCAGCGTTGAAGAAACGGGGGACGAGCAGTACTTC. This translates into CSVEETGDEQYF. The J gene is TRBJ2-7, the V gene TRBV29-1; TRBD2 might be the D (6 bases). The germline CDR1 and CDR2 sequences are SQVTM and ANQGSEA. Trimming pared 0 bases from V and 5 bases from J, leaving 8 bases between. This CDR3 contains 12 residues.